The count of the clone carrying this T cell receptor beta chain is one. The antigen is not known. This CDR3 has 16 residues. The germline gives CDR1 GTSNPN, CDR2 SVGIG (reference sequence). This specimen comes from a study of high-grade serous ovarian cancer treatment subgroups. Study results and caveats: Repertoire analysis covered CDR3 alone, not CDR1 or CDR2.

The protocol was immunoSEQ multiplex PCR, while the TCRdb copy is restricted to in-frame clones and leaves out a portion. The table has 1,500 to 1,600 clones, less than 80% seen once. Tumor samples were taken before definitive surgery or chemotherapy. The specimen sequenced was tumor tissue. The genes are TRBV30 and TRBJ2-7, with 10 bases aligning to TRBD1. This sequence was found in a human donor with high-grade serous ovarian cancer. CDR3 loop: CSLERNGPGTGVEQYF. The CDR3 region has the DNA TGTTCTCTGGAGCGAAACGGGCCCGGGACAGGGGTCGAGCAGTACTTC.